The sequence of this T cell receptor beta chain was determined in a study of vaccination and CD4 T cells after COVID-19. The Oncomine TCR Beta short-read assay sequenced DNA from cultured CD4+ T cells. TCRdb processed the PCR reads anew with MiXCR; each CDR3 protein has one entry. The repertoire holds around 25,000 distinct CDR3 sequences, with more than 35% as singletons. Trimming shortened V by 7 bases and J by 4 bases, and 13 bases separated the two germline ends. The V gene's germline CDR1 is LNHDA and CDR2 SQIVND (reference sequence). This CDR3 has 13 residues. Concerning this clonotype: Its matching antigen is unknown.

Treatment: approximately nine-day PBMC culture with coronavirus spike peptide pools or control peptides (ViraFEST assay). Sequencing was done on a sample of CD4+ T cells from blood, cultured in vitro. The chain links TRBV19 to TRBJ1-2, with a weak D call TRBD1 (6 bases). The TCR was taken from a human donor who had recovered from COVID-19. CDR3 in amino acids: CASTLDSRYGYTF. Written as DNA, the CDR3 is TGTGCCAGTACCCTGGACAGCCGCTATGGCTACACCTTC. Full variable domain (missing parts from reference TRBV19 and TRBJ1-2): DGGITQSPKYLFRKEGQNVTLSCEQNLNHDAMYWYRQDPGQGLRLIYYSQIVNDFQKGDIAEGYSVSREKKESFPLTVTSAQKNPTAFYLCASTLDSRYGYTFGSGTRLTVV.